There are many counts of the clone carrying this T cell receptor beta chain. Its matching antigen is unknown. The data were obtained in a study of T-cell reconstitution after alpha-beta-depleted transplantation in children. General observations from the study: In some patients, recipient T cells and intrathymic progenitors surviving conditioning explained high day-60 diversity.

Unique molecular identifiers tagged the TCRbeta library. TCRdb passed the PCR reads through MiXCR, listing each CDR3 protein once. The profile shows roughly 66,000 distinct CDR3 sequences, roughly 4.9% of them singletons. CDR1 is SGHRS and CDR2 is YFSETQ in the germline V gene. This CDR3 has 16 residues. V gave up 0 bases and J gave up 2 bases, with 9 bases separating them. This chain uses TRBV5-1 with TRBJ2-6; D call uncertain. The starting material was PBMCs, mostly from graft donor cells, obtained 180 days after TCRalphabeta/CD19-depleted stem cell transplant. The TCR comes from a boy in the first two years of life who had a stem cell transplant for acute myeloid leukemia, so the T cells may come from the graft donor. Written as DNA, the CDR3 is TGCGCCAGCAGCTTGGTATGGGGAACTGGGGCCAACGTCCTGACTTTC. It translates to CASSLVWGTGANVLTF.